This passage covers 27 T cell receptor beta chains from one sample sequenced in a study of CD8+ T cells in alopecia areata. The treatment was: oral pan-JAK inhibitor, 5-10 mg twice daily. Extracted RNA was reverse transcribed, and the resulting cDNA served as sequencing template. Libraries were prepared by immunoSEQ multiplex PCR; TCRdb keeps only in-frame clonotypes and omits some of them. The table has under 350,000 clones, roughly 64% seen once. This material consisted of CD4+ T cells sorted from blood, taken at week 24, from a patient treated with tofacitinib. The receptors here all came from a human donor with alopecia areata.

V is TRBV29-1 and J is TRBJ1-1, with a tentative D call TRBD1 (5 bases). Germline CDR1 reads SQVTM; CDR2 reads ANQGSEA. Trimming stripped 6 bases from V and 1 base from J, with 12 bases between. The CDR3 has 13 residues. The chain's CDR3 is CSVAGQPNTEAFF. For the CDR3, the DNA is TGCAGCGTGGCCGGACAACCGAACACTGAAGCTTTCTTT. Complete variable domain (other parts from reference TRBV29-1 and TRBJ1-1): SAVISQKPSRDICQRGTSLTIQCQVDSQVTMMFWYRQQPGQSLTLIATANQGSEATYESGFVIDKFPISRPNLTFSTLTVSNMSPEDSSIYLCSVAGQPNTEAFFGQGTRLTVV.

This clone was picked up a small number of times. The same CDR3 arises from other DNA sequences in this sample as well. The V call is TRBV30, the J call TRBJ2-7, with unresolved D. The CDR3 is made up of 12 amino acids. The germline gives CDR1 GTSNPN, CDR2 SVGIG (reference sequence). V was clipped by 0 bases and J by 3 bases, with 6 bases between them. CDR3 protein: CAWSVQGYEQYF. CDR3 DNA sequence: TGTGCCTGGAGTGTACAAGGCTACGAGCAGTACTTC.

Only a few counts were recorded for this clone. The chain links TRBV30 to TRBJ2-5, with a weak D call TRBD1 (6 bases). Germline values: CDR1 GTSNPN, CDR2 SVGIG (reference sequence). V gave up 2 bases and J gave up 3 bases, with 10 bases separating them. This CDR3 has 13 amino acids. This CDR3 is CAWSPHREETQYF. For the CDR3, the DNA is TGTGCCTGGAGTCCCCACAGGGAAGAGACCCAGTACTTC. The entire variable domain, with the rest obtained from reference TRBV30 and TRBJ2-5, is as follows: SQTIHQWPATLVQPVGSPLSLECTVEGTSNPNLYWYRQAAGRGLQLLFYSVGIGQISSEVPQNLSASRPQDRQFILSSKKLLLSDSGFYLCAWSPHREETQYFGPGTRLLVL.

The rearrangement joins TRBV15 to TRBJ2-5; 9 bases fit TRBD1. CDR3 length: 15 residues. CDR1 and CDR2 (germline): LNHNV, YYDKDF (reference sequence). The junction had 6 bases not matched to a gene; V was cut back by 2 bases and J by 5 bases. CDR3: CATSRWTGVQETQYF. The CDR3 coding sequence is TGTGCCACCAGCAGATGGACAGGGGTACAGGAGACCCAGTACTTC.

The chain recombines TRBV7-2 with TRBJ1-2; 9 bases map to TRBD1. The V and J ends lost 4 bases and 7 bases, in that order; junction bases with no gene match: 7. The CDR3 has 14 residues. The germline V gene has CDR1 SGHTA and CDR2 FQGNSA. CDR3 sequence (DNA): TGTGCCAGCAGCTCCACAGGGGGCCCTGTTGGCTACACCTTC. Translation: CASSSTGGPVGYTF.

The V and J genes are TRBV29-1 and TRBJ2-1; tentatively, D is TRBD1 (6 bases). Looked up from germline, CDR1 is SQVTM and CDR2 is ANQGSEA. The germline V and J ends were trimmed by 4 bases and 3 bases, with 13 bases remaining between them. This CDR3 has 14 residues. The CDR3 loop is CSVVRGQNYNEQFF. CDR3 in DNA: TGCAGCGTTGTAAGAGGACAGAACTACAATGAGCAGTTCTTC.

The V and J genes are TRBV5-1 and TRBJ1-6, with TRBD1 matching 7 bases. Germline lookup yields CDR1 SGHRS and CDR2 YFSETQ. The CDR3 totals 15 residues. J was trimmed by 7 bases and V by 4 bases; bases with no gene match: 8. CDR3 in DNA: TGCGCCAGCAGCATCGGGACAGAAGTGAATTCACCCCTCCACTTT. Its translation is CASSIGTEVNSPLHF.

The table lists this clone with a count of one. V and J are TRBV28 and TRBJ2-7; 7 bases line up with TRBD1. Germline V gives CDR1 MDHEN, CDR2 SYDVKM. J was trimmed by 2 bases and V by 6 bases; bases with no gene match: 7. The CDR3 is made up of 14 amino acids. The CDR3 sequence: CASSPGTATYEQYF. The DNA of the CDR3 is TGTGCCAGCAGCCCCGGGACAGCGACCTACGAGCAGTACTTC.

CDR3 region: CAWSRDRANEQYF. For the CDR3, the DNA is TGTGCCTGGAGTAGGGACAGGGCGAACGAGCAGTACTTC. This rearrangement joins TRBV30 to TRBJ2-7; TRBD1 aligns across 9 bases. The J segment lost 5 bases and the V segment lost 2 bases, leaving 4 bases of the junction unmatched. CDR1 and CDR2 (germline): GTSNPN, SVGIG (reference sequence). This CDR3 is 13 amino acids long.

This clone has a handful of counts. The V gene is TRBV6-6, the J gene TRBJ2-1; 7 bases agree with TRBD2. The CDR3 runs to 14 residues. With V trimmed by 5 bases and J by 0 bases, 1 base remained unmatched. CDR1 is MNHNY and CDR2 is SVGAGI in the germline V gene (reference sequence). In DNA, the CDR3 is TGTGCCAGCAGTGGGACTAACTCCTACAATGAGCAGTTCTTC. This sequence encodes CASSGTNSYNEQFF.

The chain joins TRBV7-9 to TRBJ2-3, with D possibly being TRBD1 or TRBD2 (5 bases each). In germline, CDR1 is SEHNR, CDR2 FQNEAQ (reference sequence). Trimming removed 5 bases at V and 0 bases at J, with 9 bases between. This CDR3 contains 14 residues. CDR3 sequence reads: CASSQGVSTDTQYF. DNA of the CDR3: TGTGCCAGCAGCCAGGGAGTGAGCACAGATACGCAGTATTTT. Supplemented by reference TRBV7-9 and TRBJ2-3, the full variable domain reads DTGVSQNPRHKITKRGQNVTFRCDPISEHNRLYWYRQTLGQGPEFLTYFQNEAQLEKSRLLSDRFSAERPKGSFSTLEIQRTEQGDSAMYLCASSQGVSTDTQYFGPGTRLTVL.

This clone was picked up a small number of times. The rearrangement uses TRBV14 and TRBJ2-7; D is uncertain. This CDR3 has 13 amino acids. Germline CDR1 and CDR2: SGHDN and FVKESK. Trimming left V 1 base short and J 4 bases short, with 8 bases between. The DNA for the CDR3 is TGTGCCAGCAGCCAAGTTCAAATTTACGAGCAGTACTTC. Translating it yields CASSQVQIYEQYF.

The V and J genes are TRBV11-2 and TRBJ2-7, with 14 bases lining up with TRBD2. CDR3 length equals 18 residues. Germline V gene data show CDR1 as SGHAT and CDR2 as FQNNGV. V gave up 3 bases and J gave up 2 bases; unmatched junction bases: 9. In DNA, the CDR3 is TGTGCCAGCAGCTTCGGGACTAGCGGGGGCCATGTGACCTACGAGCAGTACTTC. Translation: CASSFGTSGGHVTYEQYF.

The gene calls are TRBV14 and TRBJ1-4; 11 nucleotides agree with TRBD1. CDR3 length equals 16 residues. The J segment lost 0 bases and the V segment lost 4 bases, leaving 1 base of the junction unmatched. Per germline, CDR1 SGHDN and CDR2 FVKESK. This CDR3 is CASSPDRGPTNEKLFF. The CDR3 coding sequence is TGTGCCAGCAGCCCGGACAGGGGGCCAACTAATGAAAAACTGTTTTTT.

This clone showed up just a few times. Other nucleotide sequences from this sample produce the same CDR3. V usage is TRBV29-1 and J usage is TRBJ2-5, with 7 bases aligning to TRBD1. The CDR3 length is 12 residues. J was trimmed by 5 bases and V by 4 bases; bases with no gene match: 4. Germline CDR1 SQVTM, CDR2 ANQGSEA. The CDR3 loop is CSVGQGDETQYF. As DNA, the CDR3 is TGCAGCGTTGGACAGGGTGATGAGACCCAGTACTTC.

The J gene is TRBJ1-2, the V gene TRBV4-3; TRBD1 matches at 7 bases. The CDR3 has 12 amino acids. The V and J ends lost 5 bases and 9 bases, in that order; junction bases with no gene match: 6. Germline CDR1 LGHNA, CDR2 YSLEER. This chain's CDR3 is CASSRDRVSYTF. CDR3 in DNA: TGCGCCAGCAGCAGAGACAGGGTGAGCTACACCTTC.

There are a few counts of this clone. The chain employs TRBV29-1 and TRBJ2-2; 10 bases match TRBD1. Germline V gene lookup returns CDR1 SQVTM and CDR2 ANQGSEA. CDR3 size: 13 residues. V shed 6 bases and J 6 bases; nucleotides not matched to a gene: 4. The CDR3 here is CSVGTGAAGELFF. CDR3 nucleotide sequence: TGCAGCGTGGGGACAGGGGCGGCCGGGGAGCTGTTTTTT.

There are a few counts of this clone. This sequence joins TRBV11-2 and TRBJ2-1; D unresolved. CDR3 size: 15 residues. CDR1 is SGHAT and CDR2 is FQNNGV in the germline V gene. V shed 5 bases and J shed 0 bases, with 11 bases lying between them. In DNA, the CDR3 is TGTGCCAGCAGCCCGACGAGCAGCTCCTACAATGAGCAGTTCTTC. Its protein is CASSPTSSSYNEQFF.

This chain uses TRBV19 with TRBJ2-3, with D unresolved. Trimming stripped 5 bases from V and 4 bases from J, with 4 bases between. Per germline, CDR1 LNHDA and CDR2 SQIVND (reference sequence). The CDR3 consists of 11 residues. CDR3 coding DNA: TGTGCCAGTAGTTGGGCAGATACGCAGTATTTT. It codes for CASSWADTQYF.

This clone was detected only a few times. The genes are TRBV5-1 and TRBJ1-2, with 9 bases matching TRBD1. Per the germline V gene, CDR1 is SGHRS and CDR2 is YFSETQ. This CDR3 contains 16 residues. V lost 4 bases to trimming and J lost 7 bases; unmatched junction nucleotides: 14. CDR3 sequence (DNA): TGCGCCAGCAGCCCGACCACCCCGGACAGGGGACCTGGCTACACCTTC. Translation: CASSPTTPDRGPGYTF.

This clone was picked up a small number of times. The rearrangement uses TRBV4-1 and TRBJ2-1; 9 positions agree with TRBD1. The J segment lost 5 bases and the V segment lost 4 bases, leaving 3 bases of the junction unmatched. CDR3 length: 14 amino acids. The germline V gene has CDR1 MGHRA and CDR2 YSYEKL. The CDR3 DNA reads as TGCGCCAGCAGCCGGACAGGGGTTAACAATGAGCAGTTCTTC. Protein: CASSRTGVNNEQFF.

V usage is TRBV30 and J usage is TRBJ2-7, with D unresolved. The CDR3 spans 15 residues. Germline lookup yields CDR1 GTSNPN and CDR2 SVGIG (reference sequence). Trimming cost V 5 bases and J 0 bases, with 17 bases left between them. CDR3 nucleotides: TGTGCCTGGGCCCAGAGCCCCCAGAGCTCCTACGAGCAGTACTTC. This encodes CAWAQSPQSSYEQYF.

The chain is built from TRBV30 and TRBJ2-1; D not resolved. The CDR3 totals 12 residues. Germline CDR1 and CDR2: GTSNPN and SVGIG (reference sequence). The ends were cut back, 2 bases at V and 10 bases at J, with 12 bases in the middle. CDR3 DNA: TGTGCCTGGAGTCCCCGTCGGATAGAGCAGTTCTTC. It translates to CAWSPRRIEQFF. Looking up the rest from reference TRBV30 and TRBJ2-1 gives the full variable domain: SQTIHQWPATLVQPVGSPLSLECTVEGTSNPNLYWYRQAAGRGLQLLFYSVGIGQISSEVPQNLSASRPQDRQFILSSKKLLLSDSGFYLCAWSPRRIEQFFGPGTRLTVL.

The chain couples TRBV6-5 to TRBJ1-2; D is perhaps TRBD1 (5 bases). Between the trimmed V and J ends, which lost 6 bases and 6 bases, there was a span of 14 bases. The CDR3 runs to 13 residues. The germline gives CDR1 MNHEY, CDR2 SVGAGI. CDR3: CASRGTVGNGYTF. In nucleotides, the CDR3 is TGTGCCAGCAGAGGGACGGTCGGTAATGGCTACACCTTC.

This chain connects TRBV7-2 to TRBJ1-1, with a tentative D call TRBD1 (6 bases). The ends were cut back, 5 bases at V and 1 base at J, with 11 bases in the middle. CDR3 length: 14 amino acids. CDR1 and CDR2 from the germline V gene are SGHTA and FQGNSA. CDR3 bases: TGTGCCAGCAGCATGACAGGATCGAACACTGAAGCTTTCTTT. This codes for CASSMTGSNTEAFF. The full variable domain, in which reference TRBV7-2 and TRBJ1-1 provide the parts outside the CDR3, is GAGVSQSPSNKVTEKGKDVELRCDPISGHTALYWYRQSLGQGLEFLIYFQGNSAPDKSGLPSDRFSAERTGGSVSTLTIQRTQQEDSAVYLCASSMTGSNTEAFFGQGTRLTVV.

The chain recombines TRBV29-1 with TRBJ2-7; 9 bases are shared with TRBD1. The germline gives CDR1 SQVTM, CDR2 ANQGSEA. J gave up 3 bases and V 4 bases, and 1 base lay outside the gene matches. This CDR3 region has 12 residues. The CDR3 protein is CSVAGQGYEQYF. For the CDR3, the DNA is TGCAGCGTTGCGGGACAGGGCTACGAGCAGTACTTC.

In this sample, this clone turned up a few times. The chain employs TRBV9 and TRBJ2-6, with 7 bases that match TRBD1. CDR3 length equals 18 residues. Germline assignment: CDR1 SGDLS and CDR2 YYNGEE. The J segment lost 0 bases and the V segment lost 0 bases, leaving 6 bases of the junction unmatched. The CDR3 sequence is CASSVEGQRFSGANVLTF. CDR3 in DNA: TGTGCCAGCAGCGTAGAGGGACAGCGTTTCTCTGGGGCCAACGTCCTGACTTTC. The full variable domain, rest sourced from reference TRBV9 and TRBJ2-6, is DSGVTQTPKHLITATGQRVTLRCSPRSGDLSVYWYQQSLDQGLQFLIQYYNGEERAKGNILERFSAQQFPDLHSELNLSSLELGDSALYFCASSVEGQRFSGANVLTFGAGSRLTVL.